Listed here are 14 T cell receptor beta chains from one sample, sequenced in a study of vaccination and CD4 T cells after COVID-19. Oncomine TCR Beta short-read sequencing was applied to DNA from cultured CD4+ T cells. From the PCR reads, TCRdb called clonotypes with MiXCR, one entry per CDR3 protein. The table has over 10,000 distinct CDR3 sequences, 50% to 60% seen once. These receptors' targets are unknown. This sample's treatment: 10-day PBMC culture with coronavirus spike peptide pools or control peptides (ViraFEST assay). The source material was cultured CD4+ T cells from blood, sampled after SARS-CoV-2 vaccination. These receptors came from a human donor with COVID-19.

The rearrangement uses TRBV11-3 and TRBJ2-5; no definite D call. Germline values: CDR1 SGHNT, CDR2 YENEEA. The CDR3 extends over 12 amino acids. The V end was cut by 3 bases, the J end by 8 bases, with 10 bases between. Here the CDR3 DNA reads TGTGCCAGCAGCTTTCGTTCTGGTACCCAGTACTTC. Encoded protein: CASSFRSGTQYF.

This sequence joins TRBV30 and TRBJ1-1; D is uncertain. CDR1 is GTSNPN, CDR2 SVGIG, per germline (reference sequence). V was clipped by 2 bases and J by 3 bases, with 10 bases between them. There are 13 residues in the CDR3. CDR3 sequence reads: CAWSYGWHTEAFF. The CDR3 DNA reads TGTGCCTGGAGTTACGGGTGGCACACTGAAGCTTTCTTT. The full variable domain, in which reference TRBV30 and TRBJ1-1 provide the parts outside the CDR3, is SQTIHQWPATLVQPVGSPLSLECTVEGTSNPNLYWYRQAAGRGLQLLFYSVGIGQISSEVPQNLSASRPQDRQFILSSKKLLLSDSGFYLCAWSYGWHTEAFFGQGTRLTVV.

The rearrangement uses TRBV7-2 and TRBJ1-2; D remains unclear. The V and J ends lost 5 bases and 0 bases respectively, with 10 bases between them. The CDR3 is made up of 14 amino acids. Germline V gene sequence: CDR1 SGHTA, CDR2 FQGNSA. This chain's CDR3 is CASSLLGPNYGYTF. CDR3 nucleotide sequence: TGTGCCAGCAGCCTGCTGGGTCCTAACTATGGCTACACCTTC. Based on the CDR3 plus reference TRBV7-2 and TRBJ1-2, the full variable domain is GAGVSQSPSNKVTEKGKDVELRCDPISGHTALYWYRQSLGQGLEFLIYFQGNSAPDKSGLPSDRFSAERTGGSVSTLTIQRTQQEDSAVYLCASSLLGPNYGYTFGSGTRLTVV.

This rearrangement joins TRBV7-9 to TRBJ2-1, with a weak D call TRBD1 (6 bases). The V and J ends lost 10 bases and 10 bases respectively, with 20 bases between them. Germline V gives CDR1 SEHNR, CDR2 FQNEAQ (reference sequence). The CDR3 contains 13 residues. The CDR3 here is CAIPTGFTGEQFF. The CDR3 nucleotides are TGTGCCATCCCGACAGGCTTCACGGGGGAGCAGTTCTTC.

The rearrangement uses TRBV4-3 and TRBJ1-6, with 7 bases matching TRBD1. Per the germline V gene, CDR1 is LGHNA and CDR2 is YSLEER. Unmatched junction bases numbered 5, after V lost 4 bases and J lost 5 bases. The CDR3 spans 15 residues. CDR3 coding DNA: TGCGCCAGCAGCCGAGGGGGACAGAATAATTCACCCCTCCACTTT. It specifies CASSRGGQNNSPLHF.

V usage is TRBV4-2 and J usage is TRBJ1-1; unclear D gene. The CDR3 sequence is 14 residues long. CDR1 LGHNA and CDR2 YNFKEQ come from the germline V gene. V was cut by 3 bases and J by 2 bases, with 10 bases left in between. The DNA for the CDR3 is TGTGCCAGCAGCCATGTTGGGGTCAACACTGAAGCTTTCTTT. Its protein is CASSHVGVNTEAFF.

This chain links TRBV7-6 with TRBJ1-6; D not resolved. Germline CDR1 is SGHVS and CDR2 is FNYEAQ. The CDR3 extends over 16 amino acids. V shed 1 base and J shed 9 bases, with 16 bases lying between them. Here the CDR3 DNA reads TGTGCCAGCAGCTTAGACTCCGGGGTTGGTAGTTCACCCCTCCACTTT. Translating it yields CASSLDSGVGSSPLHF. The full variable domain, rest sourced from reference TRBV7-6 and TRBJ1-6, is GAGVSQSPRYKVTKRGQDVALRCDPISGHVSLYWYRQALGQGPEFLTYFNYEAQQDKSGLPNDRFSAERPEGSISTLTIQRTEQRDSAMYRCASSLDSGVGSSPLHFGNGTRLTVT.

This sequence joins TRBV11-2 and TRBJ1-1; weak D call: TRBD1 (5 bases). The V gene's germline CDR1 is SGHAT and CDR2 FQNNGV. The CDR3 has 16 residues. With 5 bases removed from V and 4 bases from J, the gap between germline ends came to 20 bases. CDR3 sequence reads: CASSTGGRSSFTEAFF. CDR3 DNA sequence: TGTGCCAGCAGCACAGGTGGGAGAAGCAGTTTCACTGAAGCTTTCTTT.

CDR3 DNA: TGTGCCAGCAGCTTGGGTGGCTACTACACCCAGTACTTC. It encodes CASSLGGYYTQYF. This chain joins TRBV5-4 and TRBJ2-5; D is ambiguous. This CDR3 is built from 13 residues. Germline-derived CDR1 and CDR2 are SGHNT and YYREEE (reference sequence). V lost 0 bases and J 8 bases, leaving 11 bases between the germline ends.

The V gene is TRBV28, the J gene TRBJ2-5; D not certain. V was trimmed by 6 bases and J by 5 bases, leaving 13 bases between them. CDR1 is MDHEN, CDR2 SYDVKM, per germline. The CDR3 extends over 13 amino acids. For the CDR3, the DNA is TGTGCCAGCAGCGATCCCGTCTGGGAGACCCAGTACTTC. Protein sequence: CASSDPVWETQYF. Full variable domain (remainder filled in from reference TRBV28 and TRBJ2-5): DVKVTQSSRYLVKRTGEKVFLECVQDMDHENMFWYRQDPGLGLRLIYFSYDVKMKEKGDIPEGYSVSREKKERFSLILESASTNQTSMYLCASSDPVWETQYFGPGTRLLVL.

This chain uses TRBV30 with TRBJ2-7; TRBD1 aligns across 10 bases. The V gene's germline CDR1 is GTSNPN and CDR2 SVGIG (reference sequence). With 5 bases clipped from V and 4 bases from J, the junction kept 5 bases outside the gene matches. This CDR3 comprises 13 residues. CDR3 region: CAWSGTGAYEQYF. The CDR3, as DNA: TGTGCCTGGTCCGGGACAGGGGCTTACGAGCAGTACTTC.

The chain couples TRBV5-4 to TRBJ2-3, with D unclear. The length of the CDR3 is 11 residues. The ends were cut back, 4 bases at V and 7 bases at J, with 7 bases in the middle. From germline, CDR1 is SGHNT and CDR2 YYREEE (reference sequence). CDR3 bases: TGTGCCAGCAGCGTCACGAATACGCAGTATTTT. It yields the protein CASSVTNTQYF.

The chain is built from TRBV4-1 and TRBJ2-1; D might be TRBD1 or TRBD2, each matching 5 bases. CDR1 and CDR2 from the germline V gene are MGHRA and YSYEKL. CDR3 length equals 15 residues. V was cut by 1 base and J by 10 bases, with 17 bases left in between. The CDR3 nucleotides are TGCGCCAGCAGCCAAGCGACGGGGCGCGGACGAGAGCAGTTCTTC. This sequence encodes CASSQATGRGREQFF.

The J gene is TRBJ1-5, the V gene TRBV19; TRBD1 might be the D (6 bases). Germline V gene sequence: CDR1 LNHDA, CDR2 SQIVND (reference sequence). Trimming removed 5 bases at V and 0 bases at J, with 8 bases between. The CDR3 is 14 residues long. The DNA for the CDR3 is TGTGCCAGTAGTCAGGGGTATAGCAATCAGCCCCAGCATTTT. Amino acid sequence: CASSQGYSNQPQHF.